The 21 T cell receptor beta chains reported below all come from one sample, sequenced in a study of cytomegalovirus exposure and HLA in healthy donors. The PCR contained 60 Vbeta and 13 Jbeta primers. TCRdb keeps only in-frame clones here, not all; method: immunoSEQ multiplex PCR. The sample records around 130,000 clones, over 75% being singletons. Sequencing input: PBMCs. The receptors originated from a man between 50 and 59 years old in good health and CMV-seronegative.

This clone was seen a handful of times. The gene calls are TRBV11-3 and TRBJ2-2, with D possibly matching TRBD2 (6 bases). V lost 0 bases, J lost 7 bases, and 12 bases lay in between. The CDR3 runs 15 residues. CDR1 and CDR2 (germline): SGHNT, YENEEA. The CDR3 reads CASSLDGRLNGELFF. The CDR3 DNA reads as TGTGCCAGCAGCTTAGATGGGAGGCTGAACGGGGAGCTGTTTTTT.

The V gene is TRBV7-6, the J gene TRBJ2-2, with a weak D call TRBD1 (6 bases). Trimming left V 5 bases short and J 10 bases short, with 11 bases between. The germline gives CDR1 SGHVS, CDR2 FNYEAQ. The CDR3 spans 12 residues. The CDR3 region has the DNA TGTGCCAGCAGCCTCAGGGGTGTGGAGCTGTTTTTT. This translates into CASSLRGVELFF.

V is TRBV19 and J is TRBJ2-2; D is perhaps TRBD1 (6 bases). V was pared by 4 bases and J by 0 bases, with 18 bases between. This CDR3 comprises 18 residues. Germline CDR1 reads LNHDA; CDR2 reads SQIVND (reference sequence). DNA for the CDR3: TGTGCCAGTAGTAAGGCAGGGGCAACCCGCACGAACACCGGGGAGCTGTTTTTT. Its translation: CASSKAGATRTNTGELFF.

The gene calls are TRBV4-2 and TRBJ1-2; D gene ambiguous. Trimming pared 1 base from V and 4 bases from J, leaving 7 bases between. CDR1 and CDR2 (germline): LGHNA, YNFKEQ. The CDR3 is 13 amino acids. The CDR3 DNA follows: TGTGCCAGCAGCCAAGCCAACTCCTATGGCTACACCTTC. Protein: CASSQANSYGYTF.

The CDR3 coding sequence is TGTGCCAGCAGTCGAGGCGGACAGTTTAACTATGGCTACACCTTC. Its protein product is CASSRGGQFNYGYTF. This chain connects TRBV6-5 to TRBJ1-2, with D perhaps TRBD1 (6 bases). The V gene lost 5 bases and the J gene lost 1 base, with 14 bases spanning the gap. The CDR3 is 15 residues long. CDR1 and CDR2 (germline): MNHEY, SVGAGI.

Points on this clone: Other DNA sequences from this sample encode an identical CDR3 as well. This chain uses TRBV2 with TRBJ1-2; the D gene is possibly TRBD1 (6 bases). In germline, CDR1 is SNHLY, CDR2 FYNNEI. V lost 0 bases to trimming and J lost 5 bases, with 7 bases between them. The CDR3 is 13 residues long. The CDR3 sequence is CASSEAGGYGYTF. The DNA of the CDR3 is TGTGCCAGCAGTGAAGCAGGGGGTTATGGCTACACCTTC.

The chain uses TRBV28 and TRBJ2-7, with D perhaps TRBD2 (6 bases). The CDR3 has 15 amino acids. Trimming took 6 bases from V and 2 from J, leaving 17 bases between them. Per germline, CDR1 MDHEN and CDR2 SYDVKM. In DNA form, the CDR3 reads TGTGCCAGCAGCTTGGCGGGACGGTCACCCTACGAGCAGTACTTC. This translates into CASSLAGRSPYEQYF.

The gene calls are TRBV28 and TRBJ1-2, with D maybe TRBD1 (5 bases). V lost 2 bases and J lost 5, with 15 bases in between. This CDR3 is 15 amino acids long. The germline CDR1 and CDR2 sequences are MDHEN and SYDVKM. Written as DNA, the CDR3 is TGTGCCAGCAGTTTAGGGGGATCCGGGACTTATGGCTACACCTTC. Translation gives CASSLGGSGTYGYTF.

The V gene is TRBV2, the J gene TRBJ1-2; 7 bases fit TRBD1. CDR1 is SNHLY and CDR2 is FYNNEI in the germline V gene. With V trimmed by 6 bases and J by 4 bases, 11 bases remained unmatched. This CDR3 is built from 15 residues. CDR3 protein: CASRGERGLGYGYTF. In nucleotides, the CDR3 is TGTGCCAGCAGGGGGGAGAGGGGGCTCGGCTATGGCTACACCTTC.

The rearrangement links TRBV27 to TRBJ2-4, with 12 positions matching TRBD2. Germline CDR1 and CDR2: MNHEY and SMNVEV (reference sequence). J gave up 8 bases and V 7 bases, and 6 bases lay outside the gene matches. There are 14 residues in the CDR3. The CDR3 region has the DNA TGTGCCAGCACTAGCGGGAGGGCCGGGGACATTCAGTACTTC. Its translation is CASTSGRAGDIQYF.

This clone showed up just once. This rearrangement joins TRBV10-2 to TRBJ2-4, with TRBD2 identical over 11 bases. Germline V lookup: CDR1 WSHSY, CDR2 SAAADI. The CDR3 is 16 amino acids. The J segment lost 8 bases and the V segment lost 6 bases, leaving 12 bases of the junction unmatched. Here the CDR3 reads CASSDFTSGSWDIQYF. The CDR3 DNA reads as TGCGCCAGCAGCGATTTCACTAGCGGGAGTTGGGACATTCAGTACTTC.

The J gene is TRBJ2-3, the V gene TRBV5-8, with D possibly matching TRBD1 (5 bases). V dropped 2 bases and J dropped 3 bases, with 13 bases sitting between them. This CDR3 has 15 residues. Germline CDR1 is SGHTS and CDR2 is YDEGEE. The DNA for the CDR3 is TGTGCCAGCAGCTTTCAGCAGGGCTCAACAGATACGCAGTATTTT. Its protein product is CASSFQQGSTDTQYF.

The chain carries TRBV29-1 and TRBJ2-2, with D maybe TRBD2 (5 bases). The CDR3 is made up of 13 amino acids. CDR1 is SQVTM, CDR2 ANQGSEA, per germline. V was clipped by 4 bases and J by 6 bases, with 12 bases between them. In nucleotides, the CDR3 is TGCAGCGTTGCGGTTGTACTAGCCGGGGAGCTGTTTTTT. Its translation: CSVAVVLAGELFF.

CDR3 region: CASSLGAGVRTEAFF. The DNA for the CDR3 is TGTGCCAGCAGCTTGGGTGCGGGGGTTAGGACTGAAGCTTTCTTT. The chain recombines TRBV5-8 with TRBJ1-1, with TRBD1 as a possible D gene (5 bases). Germline CDR1 reads SGHTS; CDR2 reads YDEGEE. The CDR3 has 15 amino acids. V gave up 0 bases and J gave up 5 bases, with 14 bases separating them.

The V and J genes are TRBV19 and TRBJ2-1, with 15 positions matching TRBD2. This CDR3 spans 15 amino acids. Germline V CDR1 and CDR2: LNHDA, SQIVND (reference sequence). J gave up 13 bases and V 4 bases, and 8 bases lay outside the gene matches. DNA for the CDR3: TGTGCCAGTAGTACGGGACTAGCGGGAGGCCCCTCACAGTTCTTC. Encoded protein: CASSTGLAGGPSQFF.

The gene calls are TRBV18 and TRBJ2-1, with TRBD2 matching 13 bases. V was clipped by 6 bases and J by 4 bases; unmatched bases: 6. This CDR3 has 16 residues. Germline V lookup: CDR1 KGHSH, CDR2 LQKENI. CDR3 amino acids: CASSPWTSGGYNEQFF. CDR3 sequence (DNA): TGTGCCAGCTCCCCCTGGACTAGCGGGGGATACAATGAGCAGTTCTTC.

V and J are TRBV28 and TRBJ2-7, with 10 bases that match TRBD1. The CDR3 is 15 residues long. Germline V lookup: CDR1 MDHEN, CDR2 SYDVKM. V shed 3 bases, J shed 3 bases, and the junction held 5 bases outside the gene matches. The CDR3: CASSFHRDRGYEQYF. The CDR3 coding sequence is TGTGCCAGCAGTTTCCACCGGGACAGGGGCTACGAGCAGTACTTC.

V usage is TRBV9 and J usage is TRBJ2-5; TRBD1 is a possible D gene (5 bases). The germline CDR1 and CDR2 sequences are SGDLS and YYNGEE. The CDR3 extends over 15 amino acids. Trimming pared 0 bases from V and 5 bases from J, leaving 14 bases between. For the CDR3, the DNA is TGTGCCAGCAGCGTAGACAGGAACTCTGCGGAGACCCAGTACTTC. This translates into CASSVDRNSAETQYF.

The chain carries TRBV5-1 and TRBJ1-1, with D possibly TRBD1 on 5 matching bases. The germline V gene encodes CDR1 SGHRS and CDR2 YFSETQ. The CDR3 spans 14 residues. V was shortened by 6 bases and J by 5 bases, with 17 bases between the two germline ends. CDR3 sequence (DNA): TGCGCCAGCACCCTCCCTGGGGGAGGAACTGAAGCTTTCTTT. Amino acid sequence: CASTLPGGGTEAFF.

A single count supports this clone. The chain carries TRBV4-1 and TRBJ1-2, with D possibly TRBD1 on 6 matching bases. Looked up from germline, CDR1 is MGHRA and CDR2 is YSYEKL. The ends were cut back, 1 base at V and 8 bases at J, with 20 bases in the middle. The CDR3 has 16 residues. The CDR3 region is CASSQVEARGKGGYTF. CDR3 coding DNA: TGCGCCAGCAGCCAAGTTGAGGCCAGGGGTAAGGGAGGCTACACCTTC.

The chain uses TRBV28 and TRBJ1-5, with 11 bases lining up with TRBD1. The CDR3 extends over 14 amino acids. CDR1 is MDHEN and CDR2 is SYDVKM in the germline V gene. The V and J ends lost 11 bases and 7 bases, in that order; junction bases with no gene match: 10. The CDR3 sequence is CAGRTGGLGQPQHF. The CDR3 DNA follows: TGTGCCGGAAGGACAGGGGGCCTGGGGCAGCCCCAGCATTTT.